The 21 T cell receptor beta chains below were found in one sample sequenced in a study of cytomegalovirus exposure and HLA in healthy donors. PCR primers comprised 60 Vbeta and 13 Jbeta primers. Clones were sequenced by immunoSEQ multiplex PCR, and TCRdb holds only the in-frame ones, with some missing. The sample contains 90,000 to 110,000 clones, 77% of which appear only once. The sequencing input was PBMCs. The receptors originated from a woman aged 40 to 50 in good health and CMV-seropositive.

The rearrangement joins TRBV28 to TRBJ2-3; weak D call: TRBD2 (6 bases). There are 14 residues in the CDR3. The V gene lost 6 bases and the J gene lost 6 bases, with 16 bases spanning the gap. CDR1 MDHEN and CDR2 SYDVKM come from the germline V gene. In DNA, the CDR3 is TGTGCCAGCAGCCTACCCAGGAGGGAGGATACGCAGTATTTT. This gives the protein CASSLPRREDTQYF.

The chain couples TRBV5-1 to TRBJ2-2; a weak D match, TRBD1 (6 bases). Trimming shortened V by 3 bases and J by 4 bases, and 10 bases separated the two germline ends. CDR1 is SGHRS, CDR2 YFSETQ, per germline. This CDR3 contains 14 residues. CDR3 bases: TGCGCCAGCAGCTCGGGACAAGCCACCGGGGAGCTGTTTTTT. Translated, it gives CASSSGQATGELFF.

This clone was seen once. The rearrangement uses TRBV2 and TRBJ1-1; tentative D call: TRBD1 (6 bases). Trimming shortened V by 6 bases and J by 2 bases, and 13 bases separated the two germline ends. The CDR3 has 14 residues. From germline, CDR1 is SNHLY and CDR2 FYNNEI. The CDR3 DNA reads TGTGCCAGCAGAGCACTACAGGGCAACACTGAAGCTTTCTTT. Encoded protein: CASRALQGNTEAFF. Filled out from reference TRBV2 and TRBJ1-1, the complete variable domain reads EPEVTQTPSHQVTQMGQEVILRCVPISNHLYFYWYRQILGQKVEFLVSFYNNEISEKSEIFDDQFSVERPDGSNFTLKIRSTKLEDSAMYFCASRALQGNTEAFFGQGTRLTVV.

J is TRBJ1-2 and V is TRBV2; 8 bases map to TRBD1. Germline V lookup: CDR1 SNHLY, CDR2 FYNNEI. After removal of 6 bases from V and 6 bases from J, the junction contained 3 bases not matched to a gene. This CDR3 is 12 amino acids long. The CDR3 sequence: CASSSDRDGYTF. In DNA, the CDR3 is TGTGCCAGCAGCTCGGACAGGGATGGCTACACCTTC.

V gene TRBV9 combines with J gene TRBJ1-1; maybe TRBD1 (6 bases). Trimming removed 6 bases at V and 6 bases at J, with 18 bases between. This CDR3 contains 14 residues. Germline CDR1 and CDR2: SGDLS and YYNGEE. CDR3 region: CASKRDNVNAEAFF. The CDR3 DNA reads as TGTGCCAGCAAACGGGACAACGTCAACGCTGAAGCTTTCTTT.

This clone has a handful of counts. The rearrangement uses TRBV9 and TRBJ1-2; D perhaps matches TRBD1 (5 bases). Deletions cut 3 bases from V and 3 bases from J, with 12 bases between. Per germline, CDR1 SGDLS and CDR2 YYNGEE. The CDR3 runs 14 residues. The DNA of the CDR3 is TGTGCCAGCAGCGCGGGGGTATTGGACTATGGCTACACCTTC. Protein sequence: CASSAGVLDYGYTF. The full variable domain, rest sourced from reference TRBV9 and TRBJ1-2, is DSGVTQTPKHLITATGQRVTLRCSPRSGDLSVYWYQQSLDQGLQFLIQYYNGEERAKGNILERFSAQQFPDLHSELNLSSLELGDSALYFCASSAGVLDYGYTFGSGTRLTVV.

The chain is built from TRBV5-1 and TRBJ1-1, with a weak D call TRBD1 (5 bases). Germline V CDR1 and CDR2: SGHRS, YFSETQ. CDR3 size: 15 residues. V lost 0 bases to trimming and J lost 4 bases, with 13 bases between them. The CDR3 bases are TGCGCCAGCAGCTTGGCCCCAGGGTCTGGCACTGAAGCTTTCTTT. Translating gives CASSLAPGSGTEAFF. The whole variable domain, remainder taken from reference TRBV5-1 and TRBJ1-1, is KAGVTQTPRYLIKTRGQQVTLSCSPISGHRSVSWYQQTPGQGLQFLFEYFSETQRNKGNFPGRFSGRQFSNSRSEMNVSTLELGDSALYLCASSLAPGSGTEAFFGQGTRLTVV.

This clone was seen more than once but under ten times. V and J are TRBV28 and TRBJ2-1; possible D gene TRBD1, 7 bases. The V and J ends lost 8 bases and 3 bases respectively, with 11 bases between them. Per germline, CDR1 MDHEN and CDR2 SYDVKM. This CDR3 region has 13 residues. CDR3 DNA: TGTGCCAGCCGGCGGGACAGCTACAATGAGCAGTTCTTC. Translation: CASRRDSYNEQFF.

The chain carries TRBV7-6 and TRBJ1-5; D unclear. From germline, CDR1 is SGHVS and CDR2 FNYEAQ. Trimming pared 10 bases from V and 0 bases from J, leaving 13 bases between. This CDR3 comprises 14 residues. The CDR3 nucleotides read TGTGCCACCCACATTGTGGCTAGCAATCAGCCCCAGCATTTT. Protein product: CATHIVASNQPQHF.

The chain is built from TRBV4-1 and TRBJ2-6; TRBD2 is a possible D gene (5 bases). The V end was cut by 1 base, the J end by 0 bases, with 10 bases between. The CDR3 has 17 residues. In germline, CDR1 is MGHRA, CDR2 YSYEKL. The CDR3 here is CASSQGAAASGANVLTF. The CDR3 DNA follows: TGCGCCAGCAGCCAAGGAGCGGCAGCCTCTGGGGCCAACGTCCTGACTTTC.

V usage is TRBV5-1 and J usage is TRBJ2-3; 8 bases line up with TRBD2. The CDR3 loop spans 16 amino acids. Germline V gene data show CDR1 as SGHRS and CDR2 as YFSETQ. V lost 4 bases and J lost 4; bases outside the gene matches: 11. The CDR3 region is CASSKSLGGGPDTQYF. CDR3 nucleotide sequence: TGCGCCAGCAGCAAATCTCTCGGGGGGGGCCCAGATACGCAGTATTTT.

This clone turned up a few times. A junction boundary mismatches the germline segment, possibly from a read error. The chain couples TRBV5-1 to TRBJ1-6, with D perhaps matching TRBD1 (5 bases). CDR1 and CDR2 (germline): SGHRS, YFSETQ. The length of the CDR3 is 16 residues. The CDR3: CASSLDSGRDKSPLHF. DNA for the CDR3: TGCGCCAGCAGCCTAGACAGTGGCAGGGATAAGTCACCCCTCCACTTT.

CDR3 nucleotides: TGTGCCAGCAGCTTGGCCGGACTGATGAACACTGAAGCTTTCTTT. It specifies CASSLAGLMNTEAFF. This chain uses TRBV5-6 with TRBJ1-1; D unresolved. V was shortened by 0 bases and J by 0 bases, with 9 bases between the two germline ends. Germline V lookup: CDR1 SGHDT, CDR2 YYEEEE. The CDR3 has 15 amino acids.

On this clone: Compared with germline, one end of the junction differs, possibly owing to a read error. The chain couples TRBV7-9 to TRBJ2-7; TRBD1 might be the D (6 bases). The germline gives CDR1 SEHNR, CDR2 FQNEAQ (reference sequence). The CDR3 loop spans 15 amino acids. The CDR3 loop reads CSSSSYGTQSYEQYF. In nucleotides, the CDR3 is TGTTCCAGCAGCTCCTACGGGACACAATCCTACGAGCAGTACTTC.

The chain links TRBV6-6 to TRBJ1-1, with 8 bases that match TRBD1. V lost 4 bases and J lost 0; bases outside the gene matches: 7. This CDR3 region has 16 residues. Per the germline V gene, CDR1 is MNHNY and CDR2 is SVGAGI (reference sequence). The CDR3 coding sequence is TGTGCCAGCAGTTCCTGGACAGGGACAATGAACACTGAAGCTTTCTTT. Amino acids: CASSSWTGTMNTEAFF.

This chain joins TRBV7-2 and TRBJ1-5, with D uncertain. CDR3 size: 13 residues. V was pared by 2 bases and J by 7 bases, with 9 bases between. Germline loops: CDR1 SGHTA, CDR2 FQGNSA. The CDR3 region is CASSLNTYQPQHF. CDR3 nucleotide sequence: TGTGCCAGCAGCTTAAATACTTACCAGCCCCAGCATTTT.

The rearrangement joins TRBV5-6 to TRBJ2-7; TRBD1 matches at 7 bases. The CDR3 is made up of 14 amino acids. Germline V gives CDR1 SGHDT, CDR2 YYEEEE. The trim removed 4 bases at V and 6 bases at J, leaving 10 bases unmatched. CDR3 coding DNA: TGTGCCAGCAGCCTACTGGGACAGTCGGTCGAGCAGTACTTC. Amino acid sequence: CASSLLGQSVEQYF.

CDR3 residues: CASSLAIATRGRLDTQYF. The DNA of the CDR3 is TGCGCCAGCAGCTTGGCCATAGCGACGAGGGGGCGCTTGGATACGCAGTATTTT. The J gene is TRBJ2-3, the V gene TRBV5-1, with TRBD1 matching over 7 bases. V shed 0 bases, J shed 6 bases, and the junction held 16 bases outside the gene matches. Germline-derived CDR1 and CDR2 are SGHRS and YFSETQ. The CDR3 covers 18 residues.

The chain is built from TRBV6-1 and TRBJ1-5, with D unclear. Trimming took 3 bases from V and 3 from J, leaving 6 bases between them. CDR3 length: 13 residues. Germline values: CDR1 MNHNS, CDR2 SASEGT. The chain's CDR3 is CASSDSNNQPQHF. In nucleotides, the CDR3 is TGTGCCAGCAGTGACTCTAACAATCAGCCCCAGCATTTT.

This clone was seen more than once but under ten times. The genes are TRBV28 and TRBJ2-7, with 9 nucleotides matching TRBD1. V was clipped by 5 bases and J by 0 bases; unmatched bases: 17. Germline V gene lookup returns CDR1 MDHEN and CDR2 SYDVKM. The CDR3 sequence is 19 residues long. CDR3 residues: CASSTPHGGQGPSSYEQYF. The CDR3 nucleotides read TGTGCCAGCAGTACTCCCCACGGGGGACAGGGACCGAGCTCCTACGAGCAGTACTTC.

The rearrangement links TRBV28 to TRBJ1-5, with 7 bases that match TRBD1. V was clipped by 6 bases and J by 4 bases; unmatched bases: 9. The germline V gene has CDR1 MDHEN and CDR2 SYDVKM. The CDR3 totals 15 residues. CDR3 loop: CASSPGTVVNQPQHF. The CDR3 coding sequence is TGTGCCAGCAGCCCCGGGACAGTCGTAAATCAGCCCCAGCATTTT.